These 21 T cell receptor beta chains were sequenced from one sample in a study. TCRdb processed the 5' RACE reads anew with MiXCR; each CDR3 protein has one entry. This table holds some 62,000 distinct CDR3 sequences, more than 25% found once. The source material was tumor-infiltrating naive CD4+ T cells sorted from the breast tumor. Subset described: naive CD4+ T cells, CD4+CD45RA+CD25-. Receptors originate from a female donor with breast cancer.

The V gene is TRBV4-1, the J gene TRBJ2-3; D uncertain. CDR1 MGHRA and CDR2 YSYEKL come from the germline V gene. Trimming cost V 8 bases and J 8 bases, with 14 bases left between them. The CDR3 length is 12 residues. The CDR3 nucleotides are TGCGCCAGCTTATCGCACCGAGGTACGCAGTATTTT. It encodes CASLSHRGTQYF.

This rearrangement joins TRBV7-2 to TRBJ1-5, with a tentative D call TRBD1 (6 bases). Trimming took 4 bases from V and 3 from J, leaving 16 bases between them. Per the germline V gene, CDR1 is SGHTA and CDR2 is FQGNSA. The CDR3 is 16 amino acids. The chain's CDR3 is CASSSSRGWFNQPQHF. CDR3 nucleotide sequence: TGTGCCAGCAGCTCCTCCAGGGGATGGTTCAATCAGCCCCAGCATTTT.

This clonotype came up a few times. The gene calls are TRBV12-3 or TRBV12-4 and TRBJ1-3, with D maybe TRBD1 (6 bases). The CDR3 is made up of 12 amino acids. V lost 6 bases and J 8 bases, leaving 11 bases between the germline ends. The CDR3 here is CASRGGVDTIYF. The DNA of the CDR3 is TGTGCCAGCAGAGGGGGGGTTGACACCATATATTTT.

This clonotype was seen more than once but under ten times. This chain uses TRBV5-1 with TRBJ1-6; 9 bases are shared with TRBD1. The germline V gene has CDR1 SGHRS and CDR2 YFSETQ. The CDR3 is 15 amino acids. J was trimmed by 10 bases and V by 6 bases; bases with no gene match: 11. The CDR3 loop reads CASTIGGQGQSPLHF. CDR3 DNA: TGCGCCAGCACTATTGGGGGACAGGGCCAGTCACCCCTCCACTTT.

The chain employs TRBV2 and TRBJ2-5; tentative D call: TRBD1 (5 bases). Germline assignment: CDR1 SNHLY and CDR2 FYNNEI. The CDR3 has 14 amino acids. V lost 3 bases, J lost 0 bases, and 8 bases lay in between. CDR3 protein: CASSDRAYQETQYF. The CDR3 nucleotides read TGTGCCAGCAGTGACAGGGCCTACCAAGAGACCCAGTACTTC.

This chain joins TRBV6-1 and TRBJ1-5, with no clear D. This CDR3 comprises 14 residues. Germline lookup yields CDR1 MNHNS and CDR2 SASEGT. V was pared by 1 base and J by 3 bases, with 7 bases between. The CDR3 nucleotides read TGTGCCAGCAGTGAAGGAAATGTCAATCAGCCCCAGCATTTT. This gives the protein CASSEGNVNQPQHF.

This clonotype was counted many times. J is TRBJ2-3 and V is TRBV7-2; D gene ambiguous. CDR3 length equals 16 residues. The V gene's germline CDR1 is SGHTA and CDR2 FQGNSA. The V and J ends lost 5 bases and 1 base respectively, with 16 bases between them. The CDR3 is CASSDGVARGTDTQYF. The CDR3 nucleotides are TGTGCCAGCAGCGACGGCGTTGCGCGCGGCACAGATACGCAGTATTTT.

This clonotype was detected ten times or more. This sequence joins TRBV29-1 and TRBJ2-7; D is unclear. This CDR3 has 14 amino acids. Germline CDR1 SQVTM, CDR2 ANQGSEA. Trimming pared 4 bases from V and 1 base from J, leaving 14 bases between. The CDR3 region is CSVVYSGRSYEQYF. CDR3 bases: TGCAGCGTTGTATATAGTGGCAGGTCCTACGAGCAGTACTTC.

CDR3 DNA: TGTGCCAGCAGCTCTCCCGGGACTAGCGTGGCAGATACGCAGTATTTT. Protein product: CASSSPGTSVADTQYF. This rearrangement joins TRBV7-3 to TRBJ2-3; 10 bases agree with TRBD2. Germline V gives CDR1 SGHTA, CDR2 FQGTGA. The V gene end was trimmed by 4 bases and the J gene end by 4 bases; junction bases not matched to a gene: 8. The CDR3 covers 16 residues.

This clonotype was recorded many times. The rearrangement uses TRBV27 and TRBJ1-6; 10 bases fit TRBD1. The CDR3 consists of 15 residues. Germline loops: CDR1 MNHEY, CDR2 SMNVEV (reference sequence). V was pared by 2 bases and J by 8 bases, with 3 bases of the junction left unmatched. In DNA, the CDR3 is TGTGCCAGCAGTTTAGTCGGGACAGGGGATTCACCCCTCCACTTT. Translation: CASSLVGTGDSPLHF.

The rearrangement joins TRBV29-1 to TRBJ2-1; TRBD1 matches 10 bases. The germline gives CDR1 SQVTM, CDR2 ANQGSEA. This CDR3 contains 17 residues. V dropped 3 bases and J dropped 5; count of bases not matched to a gene: 13. The CDR3 DNA sequence: TGCAGCGTTGACGGAAATGACAGGGGGCTTGTCGACAATGAGCAGTTCTTC. This sequence encodes CSVDGNDRGLVDNEQFF.

This chain uses TRBV5-5 with TRBJ2-7; 8 nucleotides agree with TRBD1. The CDR3 spans 14 residues. Germline V gene data show CDR1 as SGHKS and CDR2 as YYEKEE (reference sequence). Trimming at V came to 5 bases and at J to 2 bases, leaving 6 bases not matched to a gene. The CDR3 nucleotides are TGTGCCAGCAGGAGGACAGGGATGACCTACGAGCAGTACTTC. Its protein product is CASRRTGMTYEQYF.

This chain uses TRBV7-8 with TRBJ1-2; 7 bases align to TRBD1. After removal of 5 bases from V and 4 bases from J, the junction contained 10 bases not matched to a gene. Per the germline V gene, CDR1 is SGHVS and CDR2 is FQNEAQ. The length of the CDR3 is 15 residues. In nucleotides, the CDR3 is TGTGCCAGCAGCCGAACTCAGACAGGGAGCTATGGCTACACCTTC. It codes for CASSRTQTGSYGYTF.

This clonotype was picked up a small number of times. The J gene is TRBJ1-6, the V gene TRBV5-1; 8 bases are shared with TRBD1. The CDR3 is 14 residues long. V shed 0 bases and J 9 bases; nucleotides not matched to a gene: 2. The V gene's germline CDR1 is SGHRS and CDR2 YFSETQ. CDR3 region: CASSLGQGSSPLHF. CDR3 coding DNA: TGCGCCAGCAGCTTGGGACAGGGGAGTTCACCCCTCCACTTT.

This clonotype was detected ten times or more. This chain joins TRBV7-2 and TRBJ2-5; D is unclear. From germline, CDR1 is SGHTA and CDR2 FQGNSA. V was pared by 5 bases and J by 1 base, with 11 bases between. This CDR3 is built from 14 residues. The CDR3 sequence: CASSPPGRQETQYF. CDR3 DNA sequence: TGTGCCAGCAGCCCGCCTGGGCGCCAAGAGACCCAGTACTTC. Full variable domain (remainder filled in from reference TRBV7-2 and TRBJ2-5): GAGVSQSPSNKVTEKGKDVELRCDPISGHTALYWYRQSLGQGLEFLIYFQGNSAPDKSGLPSDRFSAERTGGSVSTLTIQRTQQEDSAVYLCASSPPGRQETQYFGPGTRLLVL.

This chain links TRBV18 with TRBJ1-1, with a weak D call TRBD1 (6 bases). V shed 3 bases and J shed 0 bases, with 14 bases lying between them. This CDR3 has 16 amino acids. Per the germline V gene, CDR1 is KGHSH and CDR2 is LQKENI. The CDR3: CASSPQKTGLNTEAFF. The CDR3 nucleotides read TGTGCCAGCTCACCCCAGAAAACAGGGTTGAACACTGAAGCTTTCTTT.

The chain couples TRBV5-5 to TRBJ2-1; no clear D gene. Trimming cost V 2 bases and J 9 bases, with 12 bases left between them. From germline, CDR1 is SGHKS and CDR2 YYEKEE (reference sequence). This CDR3 contains 13 residues. The CDR3 DNA sequence: TGTGCCAGCAGCTTTTTACTTCGCGGTGAGCAGTTCTTC. Its protein product is CASSFLLRGEQFF.

This chain uses TRBV12-3 or TRBV12-4 with TRBJ1-2, with unresolved D. The germline V and J ends were trimmed by 6 bases and 4 bases, with 12 bases remaining between them. The CDR3 contains 13 residues. CDR3 DNA sequence: TGTGCCAGCAGATTGGACGGTTCCTATGGCTACACCTTC. Its translation: CASRLDGSYGYTF.

This clonotype was counted only a few times. J is TRBJ1-5 and V is TRBV4-2; D possibly corresponds to TRBD1 (6 bases). V was cut by 0 bases and J by 3 bases, with 9 bases left in between. CDR3 length: 15 residues. From germline, CDR1 is LGHNA and CDR2 YNFKEQ. As DNA, the CDR3 is TGTGCCAGCAGCCAAGATGGACAGCCCAATCAGCCCCAGCATTTT. The encoded protein is CASSQDGQPNQPQHF.

This clonotype appeared a few times. V is TRBV7-9 and J is TRBJ2-1, with 9 positions matching TRBD1. The CDR3 is made up of 16 amino acids. The junction had 5 bases not matched to a gene; V was cut back by 1 base and J by 4 bases. Germline values: CDR1 SEHNR, CDR2 FQNEAQ (reference sequence). The CDR3 DNA is TGTGCCAGCAGCTTAGACGGACAGGGGTTTTACAATGAGCAGTTCTTC. Translating it yields CASSLDGQGFYNEQFF.

Of note for this clonotype: A much larger clone differs by one base, so this may be a read error. The V gene is TRBV12-3 or TRBV12-4, the J gene TRBJ1-3; D is undetermined. This CDR3 has 13 amino acids. CDR3 amino acids: CAGSSTTKDTIYF. CDR3 DNA sequence: TGTGCCGGCAGTTCGACAACAAAAGACACCATATATTTT.